Below, 28 T cell receptor beta chains from the same sample are listed, as sequenced in a study of radiation and T cells in renal cell carcinoma. TCRdb keeps only in-frame clones here, not all; method: immunoSEQ multiplex PCR. The sample gives tens of thousands of clones, roughly 50% of which show up once; under 25% is in the top ten. Described treatment: treatment-naive control, cytoreductive nephrectomy. Sequences were derived from tumor tissue, sampled from a patient whose treatment was nephrectomy without radiotherapy. Every receptor here comes from a man in his forties or fifties with renal cell carcinoma.

The V gene is TRBV7-8, the J gene TRBJ1-6; D is unclear. There are 16 residues in the CDR3. V shed 6 bases and J shed 8 bases, with 20 bases lying between them. The germline gives CDR1 SGHVS, CDR2 FQNEAQ. The DNA of the CDR3 is TGTGCCAGCAGGCGCGGGATTACACTTGGAGATTCACCCCTCCACTTT. Translation: CASRRGITLGDSPLHF.

The chain employs TRBV5-1 and TRBJ2-5; possibly TRBD1 for D (6 bases). The CDR3 is 15 amino acids. Per germline, CDR1 SGHRS and CDR2 YFSETQ. The V and J ends lost 5 bases and 7 bases respectively, with 21 bases between them. CDR3 bases: TGCGCCAGCAGTTTGCCGGAGGACAGAGGGGGGACCCAGTACTTC. This encodes CASSLPEDRGGTQYF.

The table lists this clone with a few counts. This rearrangement joins TRBV7-9 to TRBJ1-1, with D tentatively TRBD1 (5 bases). The ends were cut back, 5 bases at V and 3 bases at J, with 13 bases in the middle. Germline CDR1 is SEHNR and CDR2 is FQNEAQ (reference sequence). This CDR3 contains 14 residues. CDR3 sequence reads: CASSGDLRYTEAFF. The CDR3 DNA follows: TGTGCCAGCAGCGGGGACCTTCGATACACTGAAGCTTTCTTT.

This clone was counted only a few times. V gene TRBV20-1 combines with J gene TRBJ2-1; D gene ambiguous. V was trimmed by 0 bases and J by 10 bases, leaving 7 bases between them. CDR1 and CDR2 from the germline V gene are DFQATT and SNEGSKA (reference sequence). There are 11 residues in the CDR3. The CDR3 DNA follows: TGCAGTGCTAGAGATGCGGCGGAGCAGTTCTTC. It yields the protein CSARDAAEQFF.

This clone has only one observation. J is TRBJ2-3 and V is TRBV4-3, with TRBD2 matching 11 bases. The CDR3 is 16 residues long. CDR1 LGHNA and CDR2 YSLEER come from the germline V gene. The trim removed 0 bases at V and 6 bases at J, leaving 5 bases unmatched. In DNA form, the CDR3 reads TGCGCCAGCAGCCAAGATAGCGGGGGGGAAGGTGATACGCAGTATTTT. Encoded protein: CASSQDSGGEGDTQYF.

This clone is a singleton in its sample. The CDR3 DNA reads TGTGCCAGCAGCTTCGTGACAGGCAATGAAGCTTTCTTT. Translating it yields CASSFVTGNEAFF. The rearrangement links TRBV5-4 to TRBJ1-1; maybe TRBD1 (6 bases). Germline loops: CDR1 SGHNT, CDR2 YYREEE (reference sequence). Trimming left V 2 bases short and J 7 bases short, with 12 bases between. The CDR3 spans 13 residues.

This rearrangement joins TRBV7-3 to TRBJ2-1, with 8 positions matching TRBD1. CDR3 length equals 15 residues. Per the germline V gene, CDR1 is SGHTA and CDR2 is FQGTGA. The V gene end was trimmed by 5 bases and the J gene end by 3 bases; junction bases not matched to a gene: 6. The CDR3, as DNA: TGTGCCAGCAGCAACGACAGGGGAGGCTACAATGAGCAGTTCTTC. It codes for CASSNDRGGYNEQFF.

This clone was counted only a few times. The rearrangement links TRBV19 to TRBJ2-1, with D possibly matching TRBD2 (5 bases). The CDR3 has 16 residues. Germline CDR1 LNHDA, CDR2 SQIVND (reference sequence). With 1 base removed from V and 5 bases from J, the gap between germline ends came to 15 bases. The CDR3, as DNA: TGTGCCAGTAGTATAGGAGGCGGGCCCCCCCACAATGAGCAGTTCTTC. It encodes CASSIGGGPPHNEQFF.

The chain links TRBV5-1 to TRBJ2-2; D is tentatively TRBD1 or TRBD2 (5 bases each). CDR1 SGHRS and CDR2 YFSETQ come from the germline V gene. V lost 4 bases and J 5 bases, leaving 12 bases between the germline ends. The CDR3 contains 14 residues. CDR3 sequence reads: CASSPGTATGELFF. CDR3 DNA: TGCGCCAGCAGCCCCGGGACGGCTACCGGGGAGCTGTTTTTT. Complete variable domain (other parts from reference TRBV5-1 and TRBJ2-2): KAGVTQTPRYLIKTRGQQVTLSCSPISGHRSVSWYQQTPGQGLQFLFEYFSETQRNKGNFPGRFSGRQFSNSRSEMNVSTLELGDSALYLCASSPGTATGELFFGEGSRLTVL.

The chain uses TRBV28 and TRBJ1-4; unclear D gene. Germline V lookup: CDR1 MDHEN, CDR2 SYDVKM. The CDR3 has 14 amino acids. Trimming took 0 bases from V and 8 from J, leaving 10 bases between them. CDR3 protein: CASSLWATGEKLFF. CDR3 coding DNA: TGTGCCAGCAGTTTATGGGCGACGGGGGAAAAACTGTTTTTT.

The chain joins TRBV30 to TRBJ2-7, with 10 positions matching TRBD2. CDR1 is GTSNPN and CDR2 is SVGIG in the germline V gene (reference sequence). J lost 4 bases, V lost 6 bases, and 9 bases had no gene match. CDR3 length equals 14 residues. For the CDR3, the DNA is TGTGCCTGCCCTAGAGGGACTAGCGTTTACGAGCAGTACTTC. Translation gives CACPRGTSVYEQYF.

V usage is TRBV4-2 and J usage is TRBJ2-7; TRBD2 aligns across 10 bases. There are 16 residues in the CDR3. After removal of 0 bases from V and 1 base from J, the junction contained 3 bases not matched to a gene. Germline CDR1 reads LGHNA; CDR2 reads YNFKEQ. This chain's CDR3 is CASSQDGTSASYEQYF. As DNA, the CDR3 is TGTGCCAGCAGCCAAGATGGGACTAGCGCTTCCTACGAGCAGTACTTC.

V gene TRBV5-8 combines with J gene TRBJ2-1; D not resolved. The ends were cut back, 4 bases at V and 0 bases at J, with 8 bases in the middle. CDR1 is SGHTS, CDR2 YDEGEE, per germline. The CDR3 is 14 amino acids. CDR3 in amino acids: CASSLDISYNEQFF. Here the CDR3 DNA reads TGTGCCAGCAGCCTCGACATCTCCTACAATGAGCAGTTCTTC.

The V gene is TRBV6-5, the J gene TRBJ1-1; D remains unclear. V shed 2 bases and J shed 3 bases, with 10 bases lying between them. The CDR3 is 14 residues long. The germline V gene has CDR1 MNHEY and CDR2 SVGAGI. The CDR3: CASSYGGTYTEAFF. Here the CDR3 DNA reads TGTGCCAGCAGTTACGGCGGCACTTACACTGAAGCTTTCTTT.

Comments on this clone: The final CDR3 position lacks the conserved phenylalanine or tryptophan, pointing to a likely read error. This chain uses TRBV7-2 with TRBJ1-2; perhaps TRBD1 as D (6 bases). This CDR3 region has 16 residues. The germline CDR1 and CDR2 sequences are SGHTA and FQGNSA. V gave up 5 bases and J gave up 2 bases, with 18 bases separating them. The CDR3 sequence is CASSGEGGKGNYGYTL. Here the CDR3 DNA reads TGTGCCAGCAGCGGTGAGGGGGGTAAAGGAAACTATGGCTACACCCTC.

The V call is TRBV27, the J call TRBJ1-2, with a weak D call TRBD1 (6 bases). Germline V gene sequence: CDR1 MNHEY, CDR2 SMNVEV (reference sequence). Trimming took 3 bases from V and 8 from J, leaving 10 bases between them. The CDR3 totals 12 residues. As DNA, the CDR3 is TGTGCCAGCAGTTTCACAGGGAGCGGCTACACCTTC. Protein product: CASSFTGSGYTF.

The chain employs TRBV7-2 and TRBJ2-5; D remains unclear. This CDR3 contains 13 residues. CDR1 and CDR2 (germline): SGHTA, FQGNSA. V shed 5 bases and J shed 5 bases, with 12 bases lying between them. CDR3 residues: CASSPRPRETQYF. CDR3 in DNA: TGTGCCAGCAGCCCGCGTCCACGGGAGACCCAGTACTTC.

The chain employs TRBV9 and TRBJ2-7; 10 bases match TRBD1. The germline V gene encodes CDR1 SGDLS and CDR2 YYNGEE. The CDR3 extends over 14 amino acids. V gave up 3 bases and J gave up 7 bases; unmatched junction bases: 7. The CDR3 nucleotides read TGTGCCAGCAGCGCCCCCGGGACAGGGGCTGAGCAGTACTTC. As protein: CASSAPGTGAEQYF. The full variable domain, rest sourced from reference TRBV9 and TRBJ2-7, is DSGVTQTPKHLITATGQRVTLRCSPRSGDLSVYWYQQSLDQGLQFLIQYYNGEERAKGNILERFSAQQFPDLHSELNLSSLELGDSALYFCASSAPGTGAEQYFGPGTRLTVT.

The gene calls are TRBV4-1 and TRBJ2-2, with 10 bases fitting TRBD1. The CDR3 is 21 amino acids. Germline CDR1 reads MGHRA; CDR2 reads YSYEKL. V was clipped by 0 bases and J by 3 bases; unmatched bases: 16. The CDR3 DNA reads TGCGCCAGCAGCCAAGATCATGTTCGATTTAGGGGGACAGGGGACACCGGGGAGCTGTTTTTT. It specifies CASSQDHVRFRGTGDTGELFF.

The CDR3 protein is CASSLYKDRGGNQPQHF. The CDR3 DNA follows: TGTGCCAGCAGCTTATACAAAGACAGGGGAGGCAATCAGCCCCAGCATTTT. J is TRBJ1-5 and V is TRBV7-6; 8 nucleotides match TRBD1. The V gene end was trimmed by 2 bases and the J gene end by 2 bases; junction bases not matched to a gene: 8. The germline gives CDR1 SGHVS, CDR2 FNYEAQ. The CDR3 runs to 17 residues.

The chain is built from TRBV28 and TRBJ2-1, with TRBD2 matching over 7 bases. Germline values: CDR1 MDHEN, CDR2 SYDVKM. The V gene end was trimmed by 5 bases and the J gene end by 2 bases; junction bases not matched to a gene: 9. CDR3 length equals 16 residues. The CDR3 coding sequence is TGTGCCAGCAGTCCGGCAAGGCTAGCGGCCTACAATGAGCAGTTCTTC. Translation: CASSPARLAAYNEQFF.

V and J are TRBV19 and TRBJ2-5; D unresolved. Germline CDR1 and CDR2: LNHDA and SQIVND (reference sequence). V lost 2 bases, J lost 5 bases, and 9 bases lay in between. The CDR3 totals 13 residues. This chain's CDR3 is CASSISGQETQYF. The CDR3 DNA reads as TGTGCCAGTAGTATATCGGGTCAGGAGACCCAGTACTTC.

J is TRBJ1-1 and V is TRBV7-9; TRBD1 aligns across 10 bases. Germline assignment: CDR1 SEHNR and CDR2 FQNEAQ (reference sequence). This CDR3 has 16 amino acids. V shed 2 bases, J shed 0 bases, and the junction held 3 bases outside the gene matches. The CDR3 nucleotides read TGTGCCAGCAGCTTAACGGGACAGGGGATGAACACTGAAGCTTTCTTT. It encodes CASSLTGQGMNTEAFF.

The chain is built from TRBV6-1 and TRBJ2-1; D tentatively fits TRBD1 or TRBD2 (6 bases each). V was pared by 8 bases and J by 4 bases, with 12 bases between. CDR1 and CDR2 (germline): MNHNS, SASEGT. This CDR3 is built from 13 residues. The CDR3 loop reads CASLQGTYNEQFF. The CDR3 region has the DNA TGTGCCAGCCTCCAGGGGACTTACAATGAGCAGTTCTTC.

This rearrangement joins TRBV10-1 to TRBJ2-7, with D perhaps TRBD1 or TRBD2 (6 bases each). The V gene's germline CDR1 is WNHNN and CDR2 SYGVQD (reference sequence). V was trimmed by 6 bases and J by 5 bases, leaving 11 bases between them. This CDR3 is 12 amino acids long. CDR3 nucleotides: TGCGCCAGCAGCCCCGGGGGCCACGAGCAGTACTTC. This translates into CASSPGGHEQYF.

The chain joins TRBV9 to TRBJ1-1; D is unclear. The germline V gene has CDR1 SGDLS and CDR2 YYNGEE. V lost 0 bases to trimming and J lost 2 bases, with 2 bases between them. The CDR3 is made up of 12 amino acids. In DNA form, the CDR3 reads TGTGCCAGCAGCGTAGTCAACACTGAAGCTTTCTTT. Protein sequence: CASSVVNTEAFF.

The V and J genes are TRBV6-1 and TRBJ2-7, with D hard to call. Germline V gene sequence: CDR1 MNHNS, CDR2 SASEGT. V lost 3 bases, J lost 2 bases, and 5 bases lay in between. This CDR3 comprises 12 residues. The CDR3 spells CASSDAPYEQYF. CDR3 nucleotides: TGTGCCAGCAGTGACGCCCCCTACGAGCAGTACTTC.

This clone came up a few times. This chain links TRBV6-1 with TRBJ1-6, with TRBD1 as a possible D gene (5 bases). Germline values: CDR1 MNHNS, CDR2 SASEGT. The CDR3 runs to 14 residues. Trimming removed 6 bases from V and 2 bases from J, with 8 bases in between. The CDR3 loop is CASSSTAYNSPLHF. The CDR3 DNA is TGTGCCAGCAGCTCGACAGCCTATAATTCACCCCTCCACTTT.